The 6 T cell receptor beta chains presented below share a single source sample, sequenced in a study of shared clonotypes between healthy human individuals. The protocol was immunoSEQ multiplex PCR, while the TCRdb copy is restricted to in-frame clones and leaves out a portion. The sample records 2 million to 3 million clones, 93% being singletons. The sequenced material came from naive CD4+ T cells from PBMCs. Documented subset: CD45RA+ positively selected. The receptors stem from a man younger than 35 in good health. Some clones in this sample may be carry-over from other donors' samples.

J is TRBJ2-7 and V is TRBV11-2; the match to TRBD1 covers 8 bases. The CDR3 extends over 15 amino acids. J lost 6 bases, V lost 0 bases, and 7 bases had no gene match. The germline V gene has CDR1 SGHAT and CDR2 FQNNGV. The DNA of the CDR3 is TGTGCCAGCAGCTTAGATCCGACAGGGGTGCGCGAGCAGTACTTC. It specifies CASSLDPTGVREQYF.

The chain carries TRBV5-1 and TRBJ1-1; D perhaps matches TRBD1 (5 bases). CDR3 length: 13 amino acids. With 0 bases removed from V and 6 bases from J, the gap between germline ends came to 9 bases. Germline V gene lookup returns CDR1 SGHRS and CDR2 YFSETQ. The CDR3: CASSLGRVAEAFF. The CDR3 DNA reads TGCGCCAGCAGCTTGGGCAGGGTCGCTGAAGCTTTCTTT.

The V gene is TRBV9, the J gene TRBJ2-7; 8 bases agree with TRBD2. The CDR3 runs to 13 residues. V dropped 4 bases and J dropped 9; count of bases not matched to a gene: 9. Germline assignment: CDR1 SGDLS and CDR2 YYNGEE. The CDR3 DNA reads TGTGCCAGCAGCCAAGCGGGAGAAAGTGGGCAGTACTTC. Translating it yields CASSQAGESGQYF. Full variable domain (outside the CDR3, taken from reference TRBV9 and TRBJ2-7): DSGVTQTPKHLITATGQRVTLRCSPRSGDLSVYWYQQSLDQGLQFLIQYYNGEERAKGNILERFSAQQFPDLHSELNLSSLELGDSALYFCASSQAGESGQYFGPGTRLTVT.

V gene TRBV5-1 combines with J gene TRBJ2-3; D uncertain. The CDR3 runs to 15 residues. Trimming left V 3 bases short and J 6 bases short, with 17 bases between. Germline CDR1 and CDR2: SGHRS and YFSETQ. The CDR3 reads CASSSARVGSDTQYF. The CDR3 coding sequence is TGCGCCAGCAGCTCTGCCCGCGTTGGGTCGGATACGCAGTATTTT.

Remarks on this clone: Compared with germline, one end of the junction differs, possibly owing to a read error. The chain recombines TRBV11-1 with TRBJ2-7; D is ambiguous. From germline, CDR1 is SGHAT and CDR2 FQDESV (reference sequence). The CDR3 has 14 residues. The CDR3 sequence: CASSSYGIAYGQYF. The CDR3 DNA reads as TGTGCCAGCAGCTCCTACGGCATAGCCTACGGGCAGTACTTC. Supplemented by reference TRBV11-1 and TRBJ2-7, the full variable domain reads EAEVAQSPRYKITEKSQAVAFWCDPISGHATLYWYRQILGQGPELLVQFQDESVVDDSQLPKDRFSAERLKGVDSTLKIQPAELGDSAMYLCASSSYGIAYGQYFGPGTRLTVT.

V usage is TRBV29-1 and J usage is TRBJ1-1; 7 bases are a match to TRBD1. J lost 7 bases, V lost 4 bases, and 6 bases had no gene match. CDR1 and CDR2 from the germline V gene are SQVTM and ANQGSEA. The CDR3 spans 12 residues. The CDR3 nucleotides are TGCAGCGTTGGACAGGGCGTCGATGAAGCTTTCTTT. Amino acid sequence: CSVGQGVDEAFF.